The 22 T cell receptor beta chains below all came from one sample that was sequenced in a study of cytomegalovirus exposure and HLA in healthy donors. 60 Vbeta and 13 Jbeta primers were used in PCR. Clones were read by immunoSEQ multiplex PCR, and TCRdb kept only the in-frame ones, dropping some. The sample has roughly 140,000 clones, about 75% seen once. The sample taken for sequencing was PBMCs. These receptors all stem from a male donor in good health and CMV-seronegative.

The chain couples TRBV6-5 to TRBJ1-2; tentatively, D is TRBD1 (6 bases). The V end lost 0 bases, the J end lost 4 bases, and 12 bases lay between the germline ends. Germline CDR1 is MNHEY and CDR2 is SVGAGI. The CDR3 consists of 15 residues. The CDR3 protein is CASSYSTETGYGYTF. The CDR3 coding sequence is TGTGCCAGCAGTTACTCGACCGAGACAGGCTATGGCTACACCTTC.

The chain uses TRBV2 and TRBJ2-3; D is undetermined. The CDR3 consists of 16 residues. In germline, CDR1 is SNHLY, CDR2 FYNNEI. Deletions cut 1 base from V and 2 bases from J, with 13 bases between. CDR3 in amino acids: CASSEDEGTATDTQYF. CDR3 in DNA: TGTGCCAGCAGTGAAGATGAAGGAACAGCCACAGATACGCAGTATTTT.

The V gene is TRBV6-1, the J gene TRBJ2-6; a weak D match, TRBD1 (5 bases). CDR3 length: 15 amino acids. V lost 8 bases to trimming and J lost 0 bases, with 11 bases between them. Looked up from germline, CDR1 is MNHNS and CDR2 is SASEGT. CDR3 sequence: CASLQGSSGANVLTF. The CDR3 DNA reads TGTGCCAGCCTCCAGGGCAGCTCTGGGGCCAACGTCCTGACTTTC.

The chain uses TRBV5-8 and TRBJ2-5, with 9 nucleotides matching TRBD1. Judging by the DNA end, TRBJ2-7 fits better; the J call may be wrong. The germline gives CDR1 SGHTS, CDR2 YDEGEE. The CDR3 is 13 amino acids. The CDR3 spells CASSKGQGGEQYF. As DNA, the CDR3 is TGTGCCAGCAGCAAGGGACAGGGTGGCGAGCAGTACTTC.

This clone was seen a handful of times. The chain employs TRBV7-2 and TRBJ2-7, with TRBD2 matching over 9 bases. The CDR3 is made up of 14 amino acids. CDR1 and CDR2 from the germline V gene are SGHTA and FQGNSA. V lost 1 base, J lost 6 bases, and 4 bases stayed unmatched. CDR3: CASSLVAGESEQYF. The CDR3 DNA follows: TGTGCCAGCAGCTTAGTAGCGGGGGAAAGCGAGCAGTACTTC.

V gene TRBV29-1 combines with J gene TRBJ1-1, with TRBD1 as a possible D gene (5 bases). The germline gives CDR1 SQVTM, CDR2 ANQGSEA. V was trimmed by 4 bases and J by 0 bases, leaving 9 bases between them. The CDR3 length is 13 residues. The CDR3 nucleotides read TGCAGCGTTGGGGGCCGGATGAACACTGAAGCTTTCTTT. It yields the protein CSVGGRMNTEAFF.

The J gene is TRBJ1-1, the V gene TRBV6-5; 8 bases align to TRBD1. Germline loops: CDR1 MNHEY, CDR2 SVGAGI. J gave up 6 bases and V 5 bases, and 8 bases lay outside the gene matches. The CDR3 loop spans 14 amino acids. The CDR3 DNA reads as TGTGCCAGCAGTCCGTGGACAGGGAGCTCTGAAGCTTTCTTT. As protein: CASSPWTGSSEAFF.

The V gene is TRBV15, the J gene TRBJ1-2; 7 bases fit TRBD1. This CDR3 spans 14 amino acids. The V gene end was trimmed by 8 bases and the J gene end by 2 bases; junction bases not matched to a gene: 8. Germline-derived CDR1 and CDR2 are LNHNV and YYDKDF (reference sequence). The CDR3, as DNA: TGTGCCACCCACCCCGGGACAGACAACTATGGCTACACCTTC. This codes for CATHPGTDNYGYTF.

In this sample, this clone turned up once. This chain uses TRBV29-1 with TRBJ2-3; 8 bases fit TRBD2. CDR1 and CDR2 (germline): SQVTM, ANQGSEA. CDR3 length: 17 residues. J gave up 4 bases and V 3 bases, and 15 bases lay outside the gene matches. The CDR3 bases are TGCAGCGTTGATCCCCGAGGTTTCGGGAGGGAGGCAGATACGCAGTATTTT. Its translation is CSVDPRGFGREADTQYF.

The chain couples TRBV6-6 to TRBJ1-5, with D uncertain. The V gene lost 5 bases and the J gene lost 3 bases, with 14 bases spanning the gap. Germline V gene lookup returns CDR1 MNHNY and CDR2 SVGAGI (reference sequence). CDR3 size: 15 residues. The CDR3 region has the DNA TGTGCCAGCAGTCCTCAGAGGGAACACAATCAGCCCCAGCATTTT. Residues: CASSPQREHNQPQHF.

As concerns this clone: No DNA is shown, since the ends of the CDR3 on it are uncertain; the CDR3 is the one TCRdb lists. The V call is TRBV12-2, the J call TRBJ2-2; the table's D call, TRBD2, has no DNA check behind it. TRBV12-2 is a recognized pseudogene. The CDR3 length is 16 residues, termini included. CDR3 loop: CASRPVFAGGSGELFF.

The rearrangement joins TRBV19 to TRBJ2-7; 7 bases line up with TRBD1. Per the germline V gene, CDR1 is LNHDA and CDR2 is SQIVND (reference sequence). The length of the CDR3 is 15 residues. The V gene end was trimmed by 3 bases and the J gene end by 3 bases; junction bases not matched to a gene: 8. The DNA for the CDR3 is TGTGCCAGTAGTATCGGAAGAACAGGGGTCTACGAGCAGTACTTC. Its protein product is CASSIGRTGVYEQYF.

The chain uses TRBV6-6 and TRBJ2-1, with 7 positions matching TRBD2. The CDR3 runs to 12 residues. From germline, CDR1 is MNHNY and CDR2 SVGAGI (reference sequence). Trimming at V came to 6 bases and at J to 7 bases, leaving 3 bases not matched to a gene. Here the CDR3 reads CASSHGGNEQFF. DNA of the CDR3: TGTGCCAGCAGCCACGGGGGGAATGAGCAGTTCTTC.

This chain uses TRBV19 with TRBJ1-2, with D possibly matching TRBD1 (5 bases). This CDR3 comprises 16 residues. Per the germline V gene, CDR1 is LNHDA and CDR2 is SQIVND (reference sequence). V lost 3 bases and J lost 6, with 20 bases in between. CDR3 in amino acids: CASSILPAGGFDGYTF. CDR3 bases: TGTGCCAGTAGTATTCTCCCCGCTGGGGGGTTTGATGGCTACACCTTC.

The rearrangement joins TRBV2 to TRBJ2-4; 8 nucleotides align to TRBD2. The CDR3 contains 19 residues. The germline CDR1 and CDR2 sequences are SNHLY and FYNNEI. J gave up 0 bases and V 6 bases, and 16 bases lay outside the gene matches. CDR3 amino acids: CASRPGASGLLLAKNIQYF. In DNA, the CDR3 is TGTGCCAGCAGACCCGGGGCTAGCGGGCTACTTTTAGCCAAAAACATTCAGTACTTC.

The genes are TRBV19 and TRBJ1-4, with a possible D match to TRBD1 (5 bases). The CDR3 runs to 14 residues. Trimming removed 6 bases from V and 0 bases from J, with 8 bases in between. CDR1 is LNHDA and CDR2 is SQIVND in the germline V gene (reference sequence). The CDR3 nucleotides read TGTGCCAGTAGACAGGCAGCAACTAATGAAAAACTGTTTTTT. Its protein product is CASRQAATNEKLFF.

The chain joins TRBV7-2 to TRBJ1-1, with a possible D match to TRBD1 (5 bases). The CDR3 is 16 amino acids. The V end was cut by 1 base, the J end by 4 bases, with 16 bases between. Per the germline V gene, CDR1 is SGHTA and CDR2 is FQGNSA. CDR3 sequence reads: CASSLGGAKGGTEAFF. The CDR3 region has the DNA TGTGCCAGCAGCTTAGGGGGCGCGAAAGGTGGCACTGAAGCTTTCTTT.

The rearrangement links TRBV11-2 to TRBJ2-5; a possible D gene is TRBD1 (5 bases). Between the trimmed V and J ends, which lost 5 bases and 5 bases, there was a span of 12 bases. From germline, CDR1 is SGHAT and CDR2 FQNNGV. This CDR3 comprises 13 residues. The CDR3 nucleotides are TGTGCCAGCAGCCCCCAGGGTTGGGAGACCCAGTACTTC. It codes for CASSPQGWETQYF. Together with reference TRBV11-2 and TRBJ2-5, the CDR3 gives the full variable domain: EAGVAQSPRYKIIEKRQSVAFWCNPISGHATLYWYQQILGQGPKLLIQFQNNGVVDDSQLPKDRFSAERLKGVDSTLKIQPAKLEDSAVYLCASSPQGWETQYFGPGTRLLVL.

V is TRBV7-8 and J is TRBJ1-3, with 11 bases lining up with TRBD1. The germline V gene has CDR1 SGHVS and CDR2 FQNEAQ. CDR3 size: 16 residues. V dropped 5 bases and J dropped 3; count of bases not matched to a gene: 6. CDR3 amino acids: CASSLGDRGGGNTIYF. The CDR3 DNA is TGTGCCAGCAGCCTTGGGGACAGGGGGGGTGGAAACACCATATATTTT.

The gene calls are TRBV6-6 and TRBJ2-1, with TRBD2 matching 7 bases. V trimming: 7 bases; J trimming: 4 bases; junction bases outside the gene matches: 10. The CDR3 contains 15 residues. Germline CDR1 and CDR2: MNHNY and SVGAGI (reference sequence). CDR3 region: CASTELADTYNEQFF. CDR3 DNA: TGTGCCAGCACCGAGCTAGCGGACACTTACAATGAGCAGTTCTTC.

CDR3 bases: TGTGCCAGCAGCTTAGGGCAGTCCCTCCACTTT. Protein product: CASSLGQSLHF. The genes are TRBV11-2 and TRBJ1-6, with D uncertain. V lost 1 base and J lost 14, with 6 bases in between. This CDR3 has 11 residues. CDR1 SGHAT and CDR2 FQNNGV come from the germline V gene. The variable domain in full, completed from reference TRBV11-2 and TRBJ1-6, reads EAGVAQSPRYKIIEKRQSVAFWCNPISGHATLYWYQQILGQGPKLLIQFQNNGVVDDSQLPKDRFSAERLKGVDSTLKIQPAKLEDSAVYLCASSLGQSLHFGNGTRLTVT.

This clone was picked up one time. The chain employs TRBV30 and TRBJ1-2, with D possibly TRBD1 on 5 matching bases. The CDR3 is made up of 11 amino acids. Germline loops: CDR1 GTSNPN, CDR2 SVGIG (reference sequence). V was shortened by 3 bases and J by 3 bases, with 5 bases between the two germline ends. The CDR3 region has the DNA TGTGCCTGGAGGACAGACTATGGCTACACCTTC. It translates to CAWRTDYGYTF. The full variable domain, completed using reference TRBV30 and TRBJ1-2, is SQTIHQWPATLVQPVGSPLSLECTVEGTSNPNLYWYRQAAGRGLQLLFYSVGIGQISSEVPQNLSASRPQDRQFILSSKKLLLSDSGFYLCAWRTDYGYTFGSGTRLTVV.